The 20 T cell receptor beta chains reported below all come from one sample, sequenced in a study of T cell responses to AZD1222 COVID-19 vaccine (dated by TCRdb to the early 2020s). The library was obtained by the immunoSEQ multiplex PCR assay. The clones in this table, taken by TCRdb from immuneACCESS, are in-frame only. Not every clone is retained; where verified, under half of the shortfall comes from an unresolved V gene, and the cause of the rest is unknown. Present in this sample are about 140,000 clones, about nine tenths of which were seen just once. The ten largest clones take up about 3% of the sample. This specimen's time point label, per the study, means: baseline before first vaccination. The material sequenced was peripheral blood, taken on day 0 of AZD1222 vaccination. Every receptor here comes from an adult in good health.

V usage is TRBV5-1 and J usage is TRBJ1-2; D is unresolved. Germline-derived CDR1 and CDR2 are SGHRS and YFSETQ. Trimming stripped 1 base from V and 0 bases from J, with 4 bases between. The CDR3 is 13 amino acids. The CDR3 sequence: CASSLQPNYGYTF. The CDR3 DNA sequence: TGCGCCAGCAGCTTGCAGCCTAACTATGGCTACACCTTC. The variable domain in full, completed from reference TRBV5-1 and TRBJ1-2, reads KAGVTQTPRYLIKTRGQQVTLSCSPISGHRSVSWYQQTPGQGLQFLFEYFSETQRNKGNFPGRFSGRQFSNSRSEMNVSTLELGDSALYLCASSLQPNYGYTFGSGTRLTVV.

The chain links TRBV12-3 or TRBV12-4 to TRBJ2-3, with D possibly being TRBD2 (5 bases). V was trimmed by 3 bases and J by 1 base, leaving 5 bases between them. CDR3 length: 13 amino acids. The CDR3 nucleotides are TGTGCCAGCAGTTTCGGGGGCACAGATACGCAGTATTTT. This translates into CASSFGGTDTQYF.

This sequence joins TRBV7-9 and TRBJ1-1, with D possibly matching TRBD1 (5 bases). The length of the CDR3 is 14 residues. Trimming took 1 base from V and 0 from J, leaving 6 bases between them. The V gene's germline CDR1 is SEHNR and CDR2 FQNEAQ (reference sequence). The CDR3 region has the DNA TGTGCCAGCAGCTTAGGACAGTTGAACACTGAAGCTTTCTTT. This translates into CASSLGQLNTEAFF. Supplemented by reference TRBV7-9 and TRBJ1-1, the full variable domain reads DTGVSQNPRHKITKRGQNVTFRCDPISEHNRLYWYRQTLGQGPEFLTYFQNEAQLEKSRLLSDRFSAERPKGSFSTLEIQRTEQGDSAMYLCASSLGQLNTEAFFGQGTRLTVV.

The chain combines TRBV10-3 with TRBJ1-2; unclear D gene. The ends were cut back, 1 base at V and 4 bases at J, with 10 bases in the middle. Germline V lookup: CDR1 ENHRY, CDR2 SYGVKD. This CDR3 region has 14 residues. The chain's CDR3 is CAISELDGRYGYTF. CDR3 nucleotide sequence: TGTGCCATCAGTGAGTTAGATGGCCGCTATGGCTACACCTTC.

The chain joins TRBV3-1 (or the pseudogene TRBV3-2) to TRBJ1-2; 7 bases align to TRBD1. Germline V gene sequence: CDR1 LGHDT, CDR2 YNNKEL (reference sequence). This CDR3 contains 14 residues. The V gene end was trimmed by 4 bases and the J gene end by 1 base; junction bases not matched to a gene: 3. The CDR3 protein is CASSLRQGNYGYTF. Here the CDR3 DNA reads TGTGCCAGCAGCCTAAGACAGGGTAACTATGGCTACACCTTC.

This clone has only one observation. This sequence joins TRBV20-1 and TRBJ2-5; no clear D gene. The V gene lost 3 bases and the J gene lost 2 bases, with 7 bases spanning the gap. The CDR3 sequence is 12 residues long. Germline V gene data show CDR1 as DFQATT and CDR2 as SNEGSKA (reference sequence). CDR3 sequence (DNA): TGCAGTGCTAGTTTCAGACAAGAGACCCAGTACTTC. Its translation: CSASFRQETQYF.

V is TRBV19 and J is TRBJ2-1; 12 nucleotides align to TRBD2. Germline V gives CDR1 LNHDA, CDR2 SQIVND (reference sequence). V was pared by 3 bases and J by 6 bases, with 3 bases of the junction left unmatched. This CDR3 is built from 15 residues. The CDR3 loop is CASSITLAGGNEQFF. In nucleotides, the CDR3 is TGTGCCAGTAGTATCACACTAGCGGGAGGCAATGAGCAGTTCTTC.

The V call is TRBV6-2 or TRBV6-3, the J call TRBJ2-4; 11 nucleotides agree with TRBD1. V shed 0 bases, J shed 10 bases, and the junction held 8 bases outside the gene matches. This CDR3 spans 16 amino acids. Germline V gene data show CDR1 as MNHEY and CDR2 as SVGEGT. CDR3 in DNA: TGTGCCAGCAGTTACTCGCCGGGACAGGGGGGGAAAATTCAGTACTTC. This sequence encodes CASSYSPGQGGKIQYF.

The rearrangement links TRBV29-1 to TRBJ1-2, with 7 bases lining up with TRBD1. CDR1 SQVTM and CDR2 ANQGSEA come from the germline V gene. The V segment lost 4 bases and the J segment 4 bases; nucleotides outside the gene matches: 3. The CDR3 runs to 12 residues. CDR3 loop: CSVGQGLYGYTF. For the CDR3, the DNA is TGCAGCGTTGGACAGGGCCTCTATGGCTACACCTTC.

In this sample, this clone turned up once. The chain employs TRBV6-6 and TRBJ1-1, with no clear D. V lost 2 bases to trimming and J lost 3 bases, with 7 bases between them. The CDR3 runs to 13 residues. From germline, CDR1 is MNHNY and CDR2 SVGAGI (reference sequence). The CDR3 bases are TGTGCCAGCAGTTACGGTAAAGACACTGAAGCTTTCTTT. Its protein product is CASSYGKDTEAFF.

The CDR3 DNA is TGTGCCAGCAGTTACTCCGGGGGGAACCAGCCCCAGCATTTT. Its protein is CASSYSGGNQPQHF. The gene calls are TRBV6-2 or TRBV6-3 and TRBJ1-5, with D maybe TRBD1 (5 bases). Trimming stripped 0 bases from V and 7 bases from J, with 10 bases between. Germline V lookup: CDR1 MNHEY, CDR2 SVGEGT. The CDR3 runs to 14 residues.

The chain employs TRBV30 and TRBJ2-7, with TRBD2 matching over 8 bases. This CDR3 is built from 14 residues. The germline V gene encodes CDR1 GTSNPN and CDR2 SVGIG (reference sequence). After removal of 2 bases from V and 3 bases from J, the junction contained 6 bases not matched to a gene. In DNA, the CDR3 is TGTGCCTGGAGTACAGCCGGGACTAGCTACGAGCAGTACTTC. This sequence encodes CAWSTAGTSYEQYF.

The rearrangement links TRBV11-3 to TRBJ1-6; maybe TRBD1 (5 bases). V lost 8 bases and J lost 5, with 13 bases in between. Per germline, CDR1 SGHNT and CDR2 YENEEA. The length of the CDR3 is 14 residues. DNA for the CDR3: TGTGCCAGCGGCGGGAAGACAGATAATTCACCCCTCCACTTT. It yields the protein CASGGKTDNSPLHF. The whole variable domain, remainder taken from reference TRBV11-3 and TRBJ1-6, is EAGVVQSPRYKIIEKKQPVAFWCNPISGHNTLYWYLQNLGQGPELLIRYENEEAVDDSQLPKDRFSAERLKGVDSTLKIQPAELGDSAVYLCASGGKTDNSPLHFGNGTRLTVT.

The gene calls are TRBV11-3 and TRBJ2-5, with TRBD1 matching over 7 bases. After removal of 7 bases from V and 2 bases from J, the junction contained 10 bases not matched to a gene. CDR1 and CDR2 (germline): SGHNT, YENEEA. The CDR3 spans 15 residues. The CDR3 nucleotides are TGTGCCAGCACCCTGGGGACAGCGGTACAAGAGACCCAGTACTTC. It yields the protein CASTLGTAVQETQYF.

This chain links TRBV20-1 with TRBJ2-3, with 9 bases lining up with TRBD2. The CDR3 extends over 16 amino acids. Germline CDR1 DFQATT, CDR2 SNEGSKA (reference sequence). Trimming took 3 bases from V and 6 from J; bases not matched to a gene: 13. The CDR3 spells CSASAPSGGRADTQYF. CDR3 nucleotides: TGCAGTGCTAGTGCCCCCTCGGGCGGGAGGGCCGATACGCAGTATTTT.

V is TRBV7-5 and J is TRBJ1-1; TRBD1, the table's D call, lacks a check against the DNA. TRBV7-5 is a pseudogene segment. CDR3 length equals 15 residues. The CDR3 nucleotides are TGTGCCAGAAGCTTAGACCCCTTAGGGGGACCCGAAGCTTTCTTT. Translating it yields CARSLDPLGGPEAFF.

The V gene is TRBV15, the J gene TRBJ1-6, with 8 bases lining up with TRBD1. Trimming at V came to 2 bases and at J to 10 bases, leaving 7 bases not matched to a gene. Germline values: CDR1 LNHNV, CDR2 YYDKDF (reference sequence). The CDR3 runs 15 residues. The DNA of the CDR3 is TGTGCCACCAGCAGATCACGGACAGGGCGGTCACCCCTCCACTTT. This sequence encodes CATSRSRTGRSPLHF.

This chain uses TRBV5-1 with TRBJ1-1; tentatively, D is TRBD1 (5 bases). CDR1 SGHRS and CDR2 YFSETQ come from the germline V gene. The CDR3 loop spans 17 amino acids. V was pared by 7 bases and J by 1 base, with 23 bases between. CDR3 bases: TGCGCCAGCGGATCGACTACAGGTAGAGAGGGGAACACTGAAGCTTTCTTT. This encodes CASGSTTGREGNTEAFF.

V usage is TRBV18 and J usage is TRBJ2-5, with D possibly being TRBD2 (6 bases). Trimming took 3 bases from V and 5 from J, leaving 10 bases between them. CDR3 length: 13 amino acids. Germline CDR1 is KGHSH and CDR2 is LQKENI. The CDR3 reads CASSPTGGETQYF. As DNA, the CDR3 is TGTGCCAGCTCACCGACCGGGGGTGAGACCCAGTACTTC.

This chain connects TRBV5-1 to TRBJ2-2, with TRBD2 matching 8 bases. V lost 4 bases and J lost 0; bases outside the gene matches: 5. Germline V gene sequence: CDR1 SGHRS, CDR2 YFSETQ. This CDR3 is 16 amino acids long. DNA for the CDR3: TGCGCCAGCAGCGGGCGGGGGGCCGCGAACACCGGGGAGCTGTTTTTT. As protein: CASSGRGAANTGELFF.